This T cell receptor (beta chain) was found in a study of blood T cell repertoires in COVID-19. Across the whole study: From the United States, Italy and Spain came samples of acute and convalescent COVID-19.

In this sample, this clone turned up many times. Assay: immunoSEQ multiplex PCR; the TCRdb copy retains only in-frame clones and omits some. This table holds 95,000 to 110,000 clones, roughly 82% found once. The CDR3 has 14 amino acids. Trimming left V 7 bases short and J 5 bases short, with 18 bases between. In germline, CDR1 is LNHDA, CDR2 SQIVND (reference sequence). Input material: peripheral blood. The genes are TRBV19 and TRBJ2-7, with TRBD1 as a possible D gene (6 bases). This receptor was taken from a man aged 60-69 years with acute or convalescent COVID-19. The CDR3 DNA follows: TGTGCCAGTAATACCCGGGACACCAACCACGAGCAGTACTTC. Protein sequence: CASNTRDTNHEQYF.